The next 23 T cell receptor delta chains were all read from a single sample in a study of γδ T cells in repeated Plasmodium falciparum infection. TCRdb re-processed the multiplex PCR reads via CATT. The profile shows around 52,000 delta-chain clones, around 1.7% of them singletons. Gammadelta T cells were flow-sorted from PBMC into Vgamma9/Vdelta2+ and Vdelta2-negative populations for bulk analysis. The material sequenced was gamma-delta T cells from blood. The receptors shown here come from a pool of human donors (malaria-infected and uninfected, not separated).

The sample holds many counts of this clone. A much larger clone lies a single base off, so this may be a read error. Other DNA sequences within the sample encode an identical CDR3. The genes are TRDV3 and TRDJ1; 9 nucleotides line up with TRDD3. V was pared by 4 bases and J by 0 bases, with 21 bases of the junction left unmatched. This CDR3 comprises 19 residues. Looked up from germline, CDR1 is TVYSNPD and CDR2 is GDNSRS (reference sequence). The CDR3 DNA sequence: TGTGCCTCAACTCCTTCCCCCTGGGGGATTGTCTCGTACACCGATAAACTCATCTTT. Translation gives CASTPSPWGIVSYTDKLIF.

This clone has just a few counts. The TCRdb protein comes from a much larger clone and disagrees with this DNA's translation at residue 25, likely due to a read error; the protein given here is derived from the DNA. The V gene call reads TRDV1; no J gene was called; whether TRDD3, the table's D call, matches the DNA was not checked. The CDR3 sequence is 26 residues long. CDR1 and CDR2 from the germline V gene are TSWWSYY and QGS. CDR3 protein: CALGEAKGLLGTQTILGAVNTDKLTF. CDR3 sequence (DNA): TGTGCTCTTGGGGAAGCTAAAGGTCTCCTGGGTACACAGACGATACTGGGGGCTGTTAACACCGATAAACTCACCTTT.

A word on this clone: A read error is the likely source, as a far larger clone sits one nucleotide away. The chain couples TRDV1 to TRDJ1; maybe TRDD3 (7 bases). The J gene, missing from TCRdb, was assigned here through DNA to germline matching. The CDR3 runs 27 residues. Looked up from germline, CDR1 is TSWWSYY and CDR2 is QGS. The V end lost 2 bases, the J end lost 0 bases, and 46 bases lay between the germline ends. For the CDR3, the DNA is TGTGCTCTTGGGGAAATCCTTACCCCCCCCATTCCTAAGCTGACACTGGGGATAGAAACAGACACCGATAAACTCATCTTT. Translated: CALGEILTPPIPKLTLGIETDTDKLIF.

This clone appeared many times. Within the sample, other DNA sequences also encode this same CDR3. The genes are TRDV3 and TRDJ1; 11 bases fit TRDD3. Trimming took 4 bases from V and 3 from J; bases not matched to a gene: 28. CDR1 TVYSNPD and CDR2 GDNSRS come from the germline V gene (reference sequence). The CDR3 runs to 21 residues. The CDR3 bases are TGTGCCTCCCATGACCCTGAGACCGCATACTGGGGGATAAGGGGCCCCGATAAACTCATCTTT. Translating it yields CASHDPETAYWGIRGPDKLIF.

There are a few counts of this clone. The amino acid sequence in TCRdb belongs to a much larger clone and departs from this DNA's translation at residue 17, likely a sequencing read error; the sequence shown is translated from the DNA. The DNA for the CDR3 is TGTGCTCTTAACAATTTAAGGGAGGCCTCCTGGAGCGGGGATGGAGGGATCGATAAACTCATCTTT. This translates into CALNNLREASWSGDGGIDKLIF. The chain recombines TRDV1 with TRDJ1; a possible D gene is TRDD3 (6 bases). The J gene was missing in TCRdb and was found by matching the end of the DNA to germline. The CDR3 totals 22 residues. Germline lookup yields CDR1 TSWWSYY and CDR2 QGS. V dropped 8 bases and J dropped 4 bases, with 41 bases sitting between them.

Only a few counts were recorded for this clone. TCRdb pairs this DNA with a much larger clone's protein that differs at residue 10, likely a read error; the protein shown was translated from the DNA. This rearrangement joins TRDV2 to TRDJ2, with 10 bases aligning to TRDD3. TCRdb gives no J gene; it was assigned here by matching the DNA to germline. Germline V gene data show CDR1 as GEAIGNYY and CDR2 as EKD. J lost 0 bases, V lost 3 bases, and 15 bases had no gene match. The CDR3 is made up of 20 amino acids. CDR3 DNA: TGTGCCTGTGACGCTGTACTGGGGGATGCGAAGACCACTTTGACAGCACAACTCTTCTTT. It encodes CACDAVLGDAKTTLTAQLFF.

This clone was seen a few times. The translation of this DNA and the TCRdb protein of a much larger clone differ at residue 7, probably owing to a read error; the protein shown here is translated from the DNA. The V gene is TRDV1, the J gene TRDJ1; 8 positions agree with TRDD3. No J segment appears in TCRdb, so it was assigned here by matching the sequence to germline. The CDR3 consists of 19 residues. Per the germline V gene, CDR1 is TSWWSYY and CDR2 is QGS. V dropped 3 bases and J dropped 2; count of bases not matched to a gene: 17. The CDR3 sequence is CALGDPPYAWGTPTDKLIF. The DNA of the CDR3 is TGTGCTCTTGGGGACCCTCCCTACGCCTGGGGGACCCCTACCGATAAACTCATCTTT.

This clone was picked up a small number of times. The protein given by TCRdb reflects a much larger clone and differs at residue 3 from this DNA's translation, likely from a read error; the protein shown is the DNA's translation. The CDR3 sequence is CAYDSTLLGDTRSWDTRQMFF. CDR3 nucleotides: TGTGCCTATGACTCTACCTTACTGGGGGATACTAGGTCCTGGGACACCCGACAGATGTTTTTC. V is TRDV2 and J is TRDJ3, with 12 bases matching TRDD3. Assignment of the J gene here rests on matching the DNA to germline, because TCRdb gives none. Germline V gives CDR1 GEAIGNYY, CDR2 EKD. The CDR3 loop spans 21 amino acids.

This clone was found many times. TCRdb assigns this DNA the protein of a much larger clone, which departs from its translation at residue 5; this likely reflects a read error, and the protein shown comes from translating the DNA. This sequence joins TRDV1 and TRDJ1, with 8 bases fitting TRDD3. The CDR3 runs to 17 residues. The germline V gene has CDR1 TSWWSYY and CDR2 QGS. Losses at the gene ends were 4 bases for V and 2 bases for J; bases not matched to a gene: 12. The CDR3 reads CALGGRPPGDITDKLIF. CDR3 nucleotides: TGTGCTCTTGGGGGACGGCCTCCGGGGGATATAACCGATAAACTCATCTTT.

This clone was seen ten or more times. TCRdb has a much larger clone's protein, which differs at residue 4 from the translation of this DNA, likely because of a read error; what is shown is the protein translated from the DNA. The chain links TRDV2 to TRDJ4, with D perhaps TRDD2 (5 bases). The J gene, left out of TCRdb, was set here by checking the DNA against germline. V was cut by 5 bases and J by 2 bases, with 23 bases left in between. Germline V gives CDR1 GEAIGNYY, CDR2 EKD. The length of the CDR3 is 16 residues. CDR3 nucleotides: TGTGCCTGTGGCCTTCGGGCCTTAGGAAACGGTAGACCCCTGATCTTT. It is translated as CACGLRALGNGRPLIF.

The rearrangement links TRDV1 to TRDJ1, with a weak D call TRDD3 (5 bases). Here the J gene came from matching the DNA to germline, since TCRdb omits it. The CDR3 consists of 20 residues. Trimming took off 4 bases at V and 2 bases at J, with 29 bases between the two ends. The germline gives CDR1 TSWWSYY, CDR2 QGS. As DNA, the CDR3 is TGTGCTCTTGGGGCTGTCTATCCCCGGGGAGGGTCGATATTGACCGATAAACTCATCTTT. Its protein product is CALGAVYPRGGSILTDKLIF.

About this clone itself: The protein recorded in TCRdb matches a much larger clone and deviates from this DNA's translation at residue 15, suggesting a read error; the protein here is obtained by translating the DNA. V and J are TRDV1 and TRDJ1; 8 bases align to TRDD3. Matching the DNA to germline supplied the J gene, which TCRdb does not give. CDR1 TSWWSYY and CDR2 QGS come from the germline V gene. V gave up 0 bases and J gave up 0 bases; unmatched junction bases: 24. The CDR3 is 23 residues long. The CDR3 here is CALGELNAAFLLGAFGYTDKLIF. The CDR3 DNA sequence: TGTGCTCTTGGGGAACTTAACGCCGCTTTTTTACTGGGGGCCTTTGGGTACACCGATAAACTCATCTTT.

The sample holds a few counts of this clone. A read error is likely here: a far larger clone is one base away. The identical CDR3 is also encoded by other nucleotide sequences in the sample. The CDR3 nucleotides read TGTGCTCTTGGGGAACGTCCGAGGTACTGGGGAATGGTTCGGTATACCGATAAGCTCATCTTT. This codes for CALGERPRYWGMVRYTDKLIF. The chain is built from TRDV1 and TRDJ1, with 7 positions matching TRDD3. The CDR3 has 21 residues. CDR1 TSWWSYY and CDR2 QGS come from the germline V gene.

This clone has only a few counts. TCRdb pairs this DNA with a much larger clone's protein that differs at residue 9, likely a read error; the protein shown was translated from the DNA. The DNA of the CDR3 is TGTGCTCTTGGGGAGCGCCCTATTCCCCACACCCTACCATACTGGGGGATACTCTACTGGTACACCGATAAACTCATCTTT. This translates into CALGERPIPHTLPYWGILYWYTDKLIF. The chain employs TRDV1 and TRDJ1, with 12 bases fitting TRDD3. The CDR3 loop spans 27 amino acids. V dropped 3 bases and J dropped 0; count of bases not matched to a gene: 35. Germline V CDR1 and CDR2: TSWWSYY, QGS.

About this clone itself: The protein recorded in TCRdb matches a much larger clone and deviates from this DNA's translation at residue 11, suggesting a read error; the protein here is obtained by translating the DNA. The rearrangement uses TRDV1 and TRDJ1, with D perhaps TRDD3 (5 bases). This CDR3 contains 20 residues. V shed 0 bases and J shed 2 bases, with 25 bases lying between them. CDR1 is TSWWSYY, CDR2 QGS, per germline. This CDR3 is CALGELNPNYGGWRTDKLIF. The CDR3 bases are TGTGCTCTTGGGGAACTAAATCCCAACTACGGGGGGTGGAGAACCGATAAACTCATCTTT.

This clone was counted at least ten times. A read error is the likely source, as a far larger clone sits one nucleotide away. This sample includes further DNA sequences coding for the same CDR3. The CDR3 loop reads CALGIRPVRNGDKLIF. In DNA form, the CDR3 reads TGCGCTCTTGGGATAAGACCCGTTAGGAACGGCGATAAACTCATCTTT. The V call is TRDV1, the J call TRDJ1; a possible D gene is TRDD3 (6 bases). TCRdb lists no J gene, so it was determined here by aligning the DNA to germline. The CDR3 sequence is 16 residues long. Per germline, CDR1 TSWWSYY and CDR2 QGS.

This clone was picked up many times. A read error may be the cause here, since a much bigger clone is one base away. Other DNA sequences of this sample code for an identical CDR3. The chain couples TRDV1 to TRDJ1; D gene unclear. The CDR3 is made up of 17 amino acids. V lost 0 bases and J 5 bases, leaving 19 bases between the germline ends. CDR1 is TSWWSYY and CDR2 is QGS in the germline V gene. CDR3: CALGELAALPPGDKLIF. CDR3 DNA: TGTGCTCTTGGGGAACTAGCCGCTTTACCTCCCGGGGATAAACTCATCTTT.

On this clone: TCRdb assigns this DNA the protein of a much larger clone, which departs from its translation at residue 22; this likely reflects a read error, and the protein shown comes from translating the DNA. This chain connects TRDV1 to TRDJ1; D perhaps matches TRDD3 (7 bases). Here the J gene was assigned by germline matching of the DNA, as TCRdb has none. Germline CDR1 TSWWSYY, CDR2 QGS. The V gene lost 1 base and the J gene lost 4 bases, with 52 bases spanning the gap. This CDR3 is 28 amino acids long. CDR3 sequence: CALGERKDERGKSLRIPRGGWPVDKLIF. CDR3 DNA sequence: TGTGCTCTTGGGGAACGAAAGGACGAAAGGGGAAAGTCCCTACGTATTCCTAGGGGGGGATGGCCGGTCGATAAACTCATCTTT.

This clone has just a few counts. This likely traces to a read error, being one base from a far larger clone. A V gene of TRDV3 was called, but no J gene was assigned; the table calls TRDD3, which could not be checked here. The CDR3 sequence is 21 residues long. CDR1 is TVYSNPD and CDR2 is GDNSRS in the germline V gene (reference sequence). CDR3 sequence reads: CALKGRTFPFYWGICPGKLIF. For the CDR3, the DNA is TGTGCCTTGAAGGGCCGGACATTCCCCTTCTACTGGGGGATTTGCCCTGGGAAGCTCATCTTT.

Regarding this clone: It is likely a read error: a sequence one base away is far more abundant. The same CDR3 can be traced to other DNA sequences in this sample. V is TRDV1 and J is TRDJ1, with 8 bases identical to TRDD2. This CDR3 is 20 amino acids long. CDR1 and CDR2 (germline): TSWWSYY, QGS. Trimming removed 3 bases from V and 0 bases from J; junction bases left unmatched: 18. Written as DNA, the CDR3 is TGTGCTCTTGGGGACCCACAATCTTCCTACCCTCATCCGTACACCGATAAACTCATCTTT. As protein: CALGDPQSSYPHPYTDKLIF.

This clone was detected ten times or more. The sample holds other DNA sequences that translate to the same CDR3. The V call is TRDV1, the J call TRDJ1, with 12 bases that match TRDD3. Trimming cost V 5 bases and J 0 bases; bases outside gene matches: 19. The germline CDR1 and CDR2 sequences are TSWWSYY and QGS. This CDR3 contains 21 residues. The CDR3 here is CALGLYSWGIRYHPHTDKLIF. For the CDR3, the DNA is TGTGCTCTTGGGTTGTACAGCTGGGGGATACGCTATCATCCGCACACCGATAAACTCATCTTT.

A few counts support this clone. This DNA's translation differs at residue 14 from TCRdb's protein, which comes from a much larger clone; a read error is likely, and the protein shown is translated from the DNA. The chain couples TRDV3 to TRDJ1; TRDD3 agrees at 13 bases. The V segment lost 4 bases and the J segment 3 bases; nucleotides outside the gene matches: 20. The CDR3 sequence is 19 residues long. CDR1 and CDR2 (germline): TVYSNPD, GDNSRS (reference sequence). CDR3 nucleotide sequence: TGTGCCTGCGTCCTAAGCGTATACTGGGGGATACGCAACGCCGATAAACTCATCTTT. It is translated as CACVLSVYWGIRNADKLIF.

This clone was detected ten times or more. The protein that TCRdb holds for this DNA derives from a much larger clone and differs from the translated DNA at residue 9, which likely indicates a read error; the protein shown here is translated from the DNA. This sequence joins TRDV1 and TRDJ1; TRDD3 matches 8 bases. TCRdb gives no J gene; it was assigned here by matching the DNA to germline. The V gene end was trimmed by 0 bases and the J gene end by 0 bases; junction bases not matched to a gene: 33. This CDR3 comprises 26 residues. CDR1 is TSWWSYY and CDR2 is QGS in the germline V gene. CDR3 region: CALGELCFPSSSLAATGGEYTDKLIF. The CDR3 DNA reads TGTGCTCTTGGGGAACTCTGTTTCCCGTCATCTTCCTTAGCGGCTACTGGGGGCGAGTACACCGATAAACTCATCTTT.